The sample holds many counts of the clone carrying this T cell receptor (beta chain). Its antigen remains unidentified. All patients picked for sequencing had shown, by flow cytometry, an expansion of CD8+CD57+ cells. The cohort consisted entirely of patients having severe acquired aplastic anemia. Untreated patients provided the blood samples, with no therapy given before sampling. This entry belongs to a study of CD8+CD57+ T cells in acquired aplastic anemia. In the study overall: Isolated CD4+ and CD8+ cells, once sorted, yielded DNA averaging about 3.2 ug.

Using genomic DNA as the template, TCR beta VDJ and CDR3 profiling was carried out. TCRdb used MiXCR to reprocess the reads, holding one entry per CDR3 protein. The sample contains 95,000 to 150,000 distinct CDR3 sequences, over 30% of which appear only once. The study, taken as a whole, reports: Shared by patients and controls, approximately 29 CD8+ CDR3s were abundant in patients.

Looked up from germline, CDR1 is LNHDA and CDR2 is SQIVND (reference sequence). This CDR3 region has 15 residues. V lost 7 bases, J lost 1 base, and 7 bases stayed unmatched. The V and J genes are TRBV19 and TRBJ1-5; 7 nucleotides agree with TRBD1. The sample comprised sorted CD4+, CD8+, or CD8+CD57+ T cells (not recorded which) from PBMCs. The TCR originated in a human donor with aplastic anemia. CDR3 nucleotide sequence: TGTGCCAGTATCGGGGCACAGGGGAGCAATCAGCCCCAGCATTTT. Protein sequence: CASIGAQGSNQPQHF.